These 21 T cell receptor beta chains share one sample of origin, sequenced in a study of T cells after yellow fever vaccination. MiXCR was run by TCRdb on the 5' RACE reads, yielding one entry per CDR3 protein. The sample records 300,000 to 350,000 distinct CDR3 sequences, 4% to 5.5% being singletons. Sequencing was performed on PBMCs, taken 15 days after the yellow fever booster vaccination. Receptor source: a man in his late teens or twenties who received the YFV17D yellow fever vaccine.

The chain couples TRBV7-2 to TRBJ1-2; D is perhaps TRBD1 (5 bases). V was cut by 4 bases and J by 0 bases, with 9 bases left in between. The germline gives CDR1 SGHTA, CDR2 FQGNSA. The CDR3 is 14 residues long. The CDR3 DNA is TGTGCCAGCAGCTCCGACAGAACTAACTATGGCTACACCTTC. Its translation: CASSSDRTNYGYTF. Full variable domain (outside the CDR3, taken from reference TRBV7-2 and TRBJ1-2): GAGVSQSPSNKVTEKGKDVELRCDPISGHTALYWYRQSLGQGLEFLIYFQGNSAPDKSGLPSDRFSAERTGGSVSTLTIQRTQQEDSAVYLCASSSDRTNYGYTFGSGTRLTVV.

The chain employs TRBV24-1 and TRBJ1-5; D is unresolved. Germline V gene sequence: CDR1 KGHDR, CDR2 SFDVKD. Trimming stripped 2 bases from V and 7 bases from J, with 11 bases between. The CDR3 spans 14 residues. CDR3 sequence reads: CATSDYRVRQPQHF. The CDR3, as DNA: TGTGCCACCAGTGATTATAGGGTTCGACAGCCCCAGCATTTT.

The rearrangement links TRBV3-1 to TRBJ2-3, with D possibly TRBD1 on 6 matching bases. CDR3 size: 15 residues. V gave up 1 base and J gave up 6 bases, with 14 bases separating them. CDR1 is LGHDT, CDR2 YNNKEL, per germline (reference sequence). The CDR3 here is CASSQVWGPGDTQYF. In DNA, the CDR3 is TGTGCCAGCAGCCAAGTCTGGGGGCCAGGGGATACGCAGTATTTT.

The chain has TRBV7-2 and TRBJ2-1; possible D gene TRBD2, 6 bases. Trimming took off 1 base at V and 6 bases at J, with 13 bases between the two ends. This CDR3 is built from 15 residues. Germline loops: CDR1 SGHTA, CDR2 FQGNSA. Here the CDR3 DNA reads TGTGCCAGCAGCTTAGGGGGGAGCGGGCGCAATGAGCAGTTCTTC. Its protein product is CASSLGGSGRNEQFF.

There are a few counts of this clonotype. The CDR3 DNA follows: TGTGCCAGCAGCTCGGGACAGGGCGATGAGCAGTTCTTC. Translating gives CASSSGQGDEQFF. J is TRBJ2-1 and V is TRBV7-8; 9 bases fit TRBD1. The CDR3 runs to 13 residues. Germline-derived CDR1 and CDR2 are SGHVS and FQNEAQ. The V and J ends lost 4 bases and 8 bases, in that order; junction bases with no gene match: 3.

This clonotype occurred many times. At one end, the junction sequence differs from germline, possibly due to a read error. The chain has TRBV7-7 and TRBJ2-5; tentatively, D is TRBD1 or TRBD2 (5 bases each). The CDR3 length is 15 residues. Germline V CDR1 and CDR2: SSHAT, FNYEAQ (reference sequence). CDR3 sequence reads: CASTPIPGQGSTQYF. Written as DNA, the CDR3 is TGTGCTAGCACCCCAATTCCGGGGCAGGGTTCGACCCAGTACTTC.

This clonotype was seen repeatedly, ten times or more. The J gene is TRBJ2-3, the V gene TRBV20-1; the D is unclear. V was shortened by 5 bases and J by 4 bases, with 19 bases between the two germline ends. The germline V gene has CDR1 DFQATT and CDR2 SNEGSKA (reference sequence). The CDR3 consists of 15 residues. DNA for the CDR3: TGCAGTGCTGCCATGTGGGCGGCCTTAGCAGATACGCAGTATTTT. This gives the protein CSAAMWAALADTQYF.

The J gene is TRBJ2-7, the V gene TRBV20-1, with 9 bases lining up with TRBD1. The ends lost 6 bases at V and 2 bases at J; junction bases unmatched: 5. The CDR3 extends over 13 amino acids. The V gene's germline CDR1 is DFQATT and CDR2 SNEGSKA (reference sequence). CDR3 sequence reads: CSATGTGTYEQYV. CDR3 coding DNA: TGCAGTGCCACCGGGACAGGGACCTACGAGCAGTACGTC.

The chain links TRBV19 to TRBJ2-1; TRBD2 agrees at 7 bases. Germline trimming cut 10 bases from V and 5 bases from J; bases unmatched to any gene: 8. This CDR3 is built from 13 residues. The germline V gene encodes CDR1 LNHDA and CDR2 SQIVND (reference sequence). The CDR3 bases are TGTGCCACCTCCCCGGGGGGTAACAATGAGCAGTTCTTC. Translation gives CATSPGGNNEQFF. Full variable domain (remainder filled in from reference TRBV19 and TRBJ2-1): DGGITQSPKYLFRKEGQNVTLSCEQNLNHDAMYWYRQDPGQGLRLIYYSQIVNDFQKGDIAEGYSVSREKKESFPLTVTSAQKNPTAFYLCATSPGGNNEQFFGPGTRLTVL.

This chain joins TRBV5-4 and TRBJ2-1, with 10 bases fitting TRBD1. With 5 bases clipped from V and 6 bases from J, the junction kept 8 bases outside the gene matches. CDR1 is SGHNT, CDR2 YYREEE, per germline (reference sequence). The CDR3 runs 15 residues. CDR3 sequence: CASRYRDRGFNEQFF. CDR3 nucleotides: TGTGCCAGCAGATACCGGGACAGGGGTTTCAATGAGCAGTTCTTC.

This clonotype was counted ten times or more. The J gene is TRBJ2-3, the V gene TRBV5-6; 10 bases map to TRBD2. The length of the CDR3 is 17 residues. The V gene's germline CDR1 is SGHDT and CDR2 YYEEEE. After removal of 2 bases from V and 5 bases from J, the junction contained 11 bases not matched to a gene. The CDR3 DNA reads TGTGCCAGCAGCTTCCTTAGCGGGGGGCCTCTAGGAGATACGCAGTATTTT. Translated: CASSFLSGGPLGDTQYF.

J is TRBJ1-1 and V is TRBV7-6; 10 bases align to TRBD1. The V gene's germline CDR1 is SGHVS and CDR2 FNYEAQ. The CDR3 runs 16 residues. V shed 2 bases, J shed 0 bases, and the junction held 3 bases outside the gene matches. The CDR3 sequence: CASSLMGQGMNTEAFF. CDR3 DNA sequence: TGTGCCAGCAGCTTAATGGGACAGGGGATGAACACTGAAGCTTTCTTT.

The gene calls are TRBV4-1 and TRBJ1-5; D gene ambiguous. The CDR3 contains 15 residues. Germline CDR1 is MGHRA and CDR2 is YSYEKL. V was shortened by 0 bases and J by 3 bases, with 9 bases between the two germline ends. CDR3 sequence reads: CASSQDRPTNQPQHF. The DNA of the CDR3 is TGCGCCAGCAGCCAAGATCGACCGACCAATCAGCCCCAGCATTTT.

This clonotype was seen at least ten times. The chain joins TRBV19 to TRBJ1-5; D unclear. V was clipped by 1 base and J by 4 bases, with 5 bases between them. Germline loops: CDR1 LNHDA, CDR2 SQIVND (reference sequence). The CDR3 covers 13 residues. The CDR3 sequence: CASSIGGNQPQHF. CDR3 DNA sequence: TGTGCCAGTAGTATAGGAGGTAATCAGCCCCAGCATTTT.

The V gene is TRBV21-1, the J gene TRBJ2-7. TRBV21-1 is designated a pseudogene. The CDR3 length is 11 residues. Written as DNA, the CDR3 is TGTGCCAGCAGCAATGTACGCGAGCAGTACGTC. It codes for CASSNVREQYV.

The V call is TRBV6-5, the J call TRBJ1-6; D not certain. The CDR3 consists of 17 residues. Germline V gene data show CDR1 as MNHEY and CDR2 as SVGAGI. V was cut by 6 bases and J by 0 bases, with 15 bases left in between. CDR3 loop: CASRPDGRRSYNSPLHF. The CDR3 DNA reads as TGTGCCAGCAGGCCCGACGGGAGACGCTCCTATAATTCACCCCTCCACTTT.

The sample holds a few counts of this clonotype. This chain joins TRBV3-1 and TRBJ2-5, with D possibly matching TRBD2 (5 bases). Trimming shortened V by 0 bases and J by 1 base, and 12 bases separated the two germline ends. CDR3 size: 16 residues. The germline CDR1 and CDR2 sequences are LGHDT and YNNKEL (reference sequence). CDR3 DNA sequence: TGTGCCAGCAGCCAAGAAGGAGGCGGGCTCCAAGAGACCCAGTACTTC. Residues: CASSQEGGGLQETQYF.

This clonotype was detected ten times or more. The genes are TRBV5-1 and TRBJ2-3, with 7 bases matching TRBD2. Germline CDR1 is SGHRS and CDR2 is YFSETQ. This CDR3 spans 16 amino acids. Trimming at V came to 1 base and at J to 2 bases, leaving 7 bases not matched to a gene. Written as DNA, the CDR3 is TGCGCCAGCAGCTTGCCTCCTAGCGGAGACACAGATACGCAGTATTTT. This sequence encodes CASSLPPSGDTDTQYF.

This rearrangement joins TRBV28 to TRBJ1-1; no clear D. V was trimmed by 6 bases and J by 4 bases, leaving 15 bases between them. Germline V gene data show CDR1 as MDHEN and CDR2 as SYDVKM. The CDR3 has 14 residues. CDR3 bases: TGTGCCAGCAGGCGCTCAGTTGTTGGCACTGAAGCTTTCTTT. Protein sequence: CASRRSVVGTEAFF.

There are many counts of this clonotype. The chain is built from TRBV12-3 or TRBV12-4 and TRBJ2-3; D is ambiguous. V lost 3 bases and J lost 4, with 11 bases in between. The CDR3 is 14 residues long. The CDR3: CASSFSGSADTQYF. Written as DNA, the CDR3 is TGTGCCAGCAGTTTTTCCGGCAGCGCAGATACGCAGTATTTT.

The chain links TRBV15 to TRBJ2-5; D could derive from TRBD1 or TRBD2 (6 bases each). With 0 bases removed from V and 5 bases from J, the gap between germline ends came to 10 bases. Germline lookup yields CDR1 LNHNV and CDR2 YYDKDF (reference sequence). The CDR3 is 14 residues long. Written as DNA, the CDR3 is TGTGCCACCAGCAGAGAGCCGGGGGCGGAGACCCAGTACTTC. It is translated as CATSREPGAETQYF.